One sample yielded the 24 T cell receptor beta chains listed below, sequenced in a study of blood T cell repertoires in COVID-19. TCRdb's copy holds only in-frame clones and misses some; the assay was immunoSEQ multiplex PCR. The sample consists of around 79,000 clones, about nine tenths of them appearing once. Sequencing used peripheral blood. The source is a human donor in a cohort sampled during active COVID-19.

The chain combines TRBV9 with TRBJ2-1; D possibly corresponds to TRBD2 (5 bases). V was clipped by 2 bases and J by 7 bases, with 13 bases between them. Germline loops: CDR1 SGDLS, CDR2 YYNGEE. The CDR3 runs to 14 residues. The CDR3 DNA is TGTGCCAGCAGCGTCGAACGGGGTGGAAATGAGCAGTTCTTC. Its translation: CASSVERGGNEQFF.

The chain recombines TRBV6-5 with TRBJ2-5; 8 bases agree with TRBD1. The CDR3 is 15 amino acids. Germline V gives CDR1 MNHEY, CDR2 SVGAGI. V dropped 4 bases and J dropped 5; count of bases not matched to a gene: 9. In DNA form, the CDR3 reads TGTGCCAGCAGTTCCCGGACAGGGAGAGGGGAGACCCAGTACTTC. It yields the protein CASSSRTGRGETQYF.

The CDR3 coding sequence is TGTGCCAGCAGCTTGGAACTAGCGGATACGCAGTATTTT. Its translation: CASSLELADTQYF. This chain joins TRBV11-3 and TRBJ2-3, with 7 bases matching TRBD2. Germline CDR1 reads SGHNT; CDR2 reads YENEEA. The CDR3 totals 13 residues. The ends lost 3 bases at V and 6 bases at J; junction bases unmatched: 3. The full variable domain, with the rest looked up from reference TRBV11-3 and TRBJ2-3, is EAGVVQSPRYKIIEKKQPVAFWCNPISGHNTLYWYLQNLGQGPELLIRYENEEAVDDSQLPKDRFSAERLKGVDSTLKIQPAELGDSAVYLCASSLELADTQYFGPGTRLTVL.

The chain is built from TRBV19 and TRBJ2-7, with D maybe TRBD1 (6 bases). The CDR3 is 13 amino acids. V was shortened by 8 bases and J by 7 bases, with 18 bases between the two germline ends. Germline CDR1 is LNHDA and CDR2 is SQIVND (reference sequence). DNA of the CDR3: TGTGCCAGTCGGGCGACAGGCGCCTTGGAGCAGTACTTC. Its protein is CASRATGALEQYF.

V is TRBV19 and J is TRBJ2-2, with D possibly TRBD2 on 5 matching bases. This CDR3 is built from 14 residues. CDR1 and CDR2 (germline): LNHDA, SQIVND (reference sequence). V lost 6 bases and J 0 bases, leaving 8 bases between the germline ends. As DNA, the CDR3 is TGTGCCAGTAGGTCGGGGACGAACACCGGGGAGCTGTTTTTT. It translates to CASRSGTNTGELFF.

This clone was found a few times. V is TRBV18 and J is TRBJ2-7; TRBD1 is a possible D gene (5 bases). CDR3 length equals 13 residues. V was trimmed by 3 bases and J by 2 bases, leaving 8 bases between them. Germline V lookup: CDR1 KGHSH, CDR2 LQKENI. CDR3 DNA: TGTGCCAGCTCACCTTCAGGGCCCTACGAGCAGTACTTC. Amino acid sequence: CASSPSGPYEQYF.

The J gene is TRBJ2-7, the V gene TRBV7-2, with D uncertain. Germline CDR1 is SGHTA and CDR2 is FQGNSA. Trimming removed 0 bases at V and 2 bases at J, with 8 bases between. This CDR3 is built from 14 residues. The chain's CDR3 is CASSLADLAYEQYF. CDR3 bases: TGTGCCAGCAGCTTAGCGGATCTAGCCTACGAGCAGTACTTC.

In this sample, this clone turned up a few times. The genes are TRBV19 and TRBJ1-6; 8 bases line up with TRBD1. After removal of 1 base from V and 0 bases from J, the junction contained 14 bases not matched to a gene. The CDR3 has 21 amino acids. CDR1 and CDR2 (germline): LNHDA, SQIVND (reference sequence). In DNA form, the CDR3 reads TGTGCCAGTAGTATAGTGGAGACAGGGGTCGCCCGGAGCTCCTATAATTCACCCCTCCACTTT. This codes for CASSIVETGVARSSYNSPLHF.

CDR3 DNA sequence: TGTGCCAGCAGCCAACGGGGACAGGGATTAATTTACACTGAAGCTTTCTTT. Amino acid sequence: CASSQRGQGLIYTEAFF. The chain links TRBV3-1 (or the pseudogene TRBV3-2) to TRBJ1-1; the match to TRBD1 covers 9 bases. The germline V gene has CDR1 LGHDT and CDR2 YNNKEL (reference sequence). Trimming removed 2 bases from V and 3 bases from J; junction bases left unmatched: 10. This CDR3 region has 17 residues.

The V and J genes are TRBV18 and TRBJ1-2; D may be TRBD1 (6 bases). The germline CDR1 and CDR2 sequences are KGHSH and LQKENI. This CDR3 is built from 15 residues. V lost 0 bases, J lost 3 bases, and 11 bases lay in between. This CDR3 is CASSPPAKGDYGYTF. CDR3 DNA sequence: TGTGCCAGCTCACCACCGGCTAAGGGGGACTATGGCTACACCTTC. The full variable domain, with the rest looked up from reference TRBV18 and TRBJ1-2, is NAGVMQNPRHLVRRRGQEARLRCSPMKGHSHVYWYRQLPEEGLKFMVYLQKENIIDESGMPKERFSAEFPKEGPSILRIQQVVRGDSAAYFCASSPPAKGDYGYTFGSGTRLTVV.

The CDR3 DNA follows: TGTGCCAGCAGCTCGCACAGGGAGGGCAACTATGGCTACACCTTC. Its translation is CASSSHREGNYGYTF. The gene calls are TRBV7-8 and TRBJ1-2; D may be TRBD1 (6 bases). Germline CDR1 reads SGHVS; CDR2 reads FQNEAQ. The CDR3 covers 15 residues. V dropped 4 bases and J dropped 2 bases, with 14 bases sitting between them.

This chain joins TRBV2 and TRBJ1-1; tentative D call: TRBD1 (5 bases). Trimming shortened V by 6 bases and J by 4 bases, and 12 bases separated the two germline ends. Germline-derived CDR1 and CDR2 are SNHLY and FYNNEI. The CDR3 length is 13 residues. The chain's CDR3 is CASSEYRFTEAFF. Here the CDR3 DNA reads TGTGCCAGCAGCGAGTACAGGTTCACTGAAGCTTTCTTT.

The chain uses TRBV15 and TRBJ1-5, with D maybe TRBD1 (5 bases). CDR1 and CDR2 (germline): LNHNV, YYDKDF (reference sequence). The V end was cut by 3 bases, the J end by 5 bases, with 14 bases between. The CDR3 runs 15 residues. In DNA, the CDR3 is TGTGCCACCAGCAGGGGTGATACAGGAGATCAGCCCCAGCATTTT. It is translated as CATSRGDTGDQPQHF.

This chain connects TRBV19 to TRBJ2-2, with 10 nucleotides matching TRBD2. Germline V gene lookup returns CDR1 LNHDA and CDR2 SQIVND (reference sequence). J was trimmed by 4 bases and V by 3 bases; bases with no gene match: 8. The CDR3 length is 17 residues. CDR3 nucleotide sequence: TGTGCCAGTAGTATCGAACTAGCGGGATCCCGCACCGGGGAGCTGTTTTTT. Protein sequence: CASSIELAGSRTGELFF.

J is TRBJ2-1 and V is TRBV6-1; 8 nucleotides match TRBD2. Looked up from germline, CDR1 is MNHNS and CDR2 is SASEGT. The J segment lost 10 bases and the V segment lost 1 base, leaving 3 bases of the junction unmatched. The CDR3 length is 13 residues. The CDR3 here is CASSEVSGEEQFF. CDR3 bases: TGTGCCAGCAGTGAAGTTAGCGGGGAAGAGCAGTTCTTC.

The V and J genes are TRBV13 and TRBJ1-2; 8 nucleotides line up with TRBD1. Losses at the gene ends were 5 bases for V and 4 bases for J; bases not matched to a gene: 3. The CDR3 is 13 residues long. Germline V gives CDR1 PRHDT, CDR2 FYEKMQ (reference sequence). The CDR3 sequence is CASSPGGAYGYTF. CDR3 nucleotides: TGTGCCAGCAGCCCAGGGGGCGCCTATGGCTACACCTTC.

The chain uses TRBV5-1 and TRBJ2-1, with TRBD2 matching over 7 bases. CDR3 length: 15 residues. The V gene end was trimmed by 0 bases and the J gene end by 4 bases; junction bases not matched to a gene: 4. Germline-derived CDR1 and CDR2 are SGHRS and YFSETQ. The CDR3 bases are TGCGCCAGCAGCTTGGGAGCGGGGCGATACAATGAGCAGTTCTTC. Protein: CASSLGAGRYNEQFF.

J is TRBJ1-2 and V is TRBV2, with D perhaps matching TRBD1 (6 bases). Germline CDR1 reads SNHLY; CDR2 reads FYNNEI. V was cut by 8 bases and J by 0 bases, with 16 bases left in between. The CDR3 has 15 amino acids. CDR3 protein: CASRLGPGANYGYTF. CDR3 nucleotide sequence: TGTGCCAGCCGCCTGGGGCCAGGGGCTAACTATGGCTACACCTTC. The whole variable domain, filled in from reference TRBV2 and TRBJ1-2, reads EPEVTQTPSHQVTQMGQEVILRCVPISNHLYFYWYRQILGQKVEFLVSFYNNEISEKSEIFDDQFSVERPDGSNFTLKIRSTKLEDSAMYFCASRLGPGANYGYTFGSGTRLTVV.

The J gene is TRBJ2-1, the V gene TRBV25-1; 7 positions agree with TRBD1. The V segment lost 7 bases and the J segment 4 bases; nucleotides outside the gene matches: 10. CDR3 size: 15 residues. Germline V gene lookup returns CDR1 MGHDK and CDR2 SYGVNS. The CDR3 is CASTETGSGYNEQFF. The CDR3 DNA reads as TGTGCCAGCACCGAGACAGGGTCCGGTTACAATGAGCAGTTCTTC.

The chain links TRBV6-2 or TRBV6-3 to TRBJ1-5; D is unclear. Germline CDR1 is MNHEY and CDR2 is SVGEGT. The germline V and J ends were trimmed by 0 bases and 5 bases, with 14 bases remaining between them. The CDR3 has 16 residues. The CDR3 bases are TGTGCCAGCAGTTACTCATTAGACAAGTACGATCAGCCCCAGCATTTT. Encoded protein: CASSYSLDKYDQPQHF.

This chain links TRBV6-5 with TRBJ2-7; possible D gene TRBD1, 6 bases. Germline assignment: CDR1 MNHEY and CDR2 SVGAGI. CDR3 length: 15 residues. V lost 5 bases to trimming and J lost 2 bases, with 16 bases between them. CDR3 nucleotide sequence: TGTGCCAGCAGTCGCCGAGGGGGTCAGACCTACGAGCAGTACTTC. This sequence encodes CASSRRGGQTYEQYF.

The V and J genes are TRBV18 and TRBJ2-5, with 7 positions matching TRBD1. J lost 2 bases, V lost 1 base, and 1 base had no gene match. This CDR3 is 14 amino acids long. From germline, CDR1 is KGHSH and CDR2 LQKENI. CDR3 protein: CASSPQGAQETQYF. CDR3 sequence (DNA): TGTGCCAGCTCACCACAGGGGGCACAAGAGACCCAGTACTTC.

The V gene is TRBV15, the J gene TRBJ2-7, with TRBD1 as a possible D gene (6 bases). The germline V gene encodes CDR1 LNHNV and CDR2 YYDKDF (reference sequence). Trimming shortened V by 2 bases and J by 1 base, and 12 bases separated the two germline ends. CDR3 length: 15 residues. CDR3 nucleotide sequence: TGTGCCACCAGCAGACCGGGACATCTTTCCTACGAGCAGTACTTC. It codes for CATSRPGHLSYEQYF.

This clone was recorded once. The V and J genes are TRBV10-3 and TRBJ1-4, with 9 bases that match TRBD1. Germline V gene lookup returns CDR1 ENHRY and CDR2 SYGVKD. V shed 4 bases and J 8 bases; nucleotides not matched to a gene: 5. The CDR3 loop spans 14 amino acids. CDR3 loop: CAISVGQGEEKLFF. In DNA, the CDR3 is TGTGCCATCAGTGTGGGACAGGGAGAGGAAAAACTGTTTTTT.